This T cell receptor beta chain was recovered during a study of blood T cell repertoires in COVID-19. Overall study context: The United States, Italy and Spain supplied acute and convalescent COVID-19 samples.

TCRdb keeps only in-frame clones here, not all; method: immunoSEQ multiplex PCR. Of 250,000 to 350,000 clones detected, about 91% appear once; the ten largest clones hold approximately 12%. Trimming removed 5 bases at V and 6 bases at J, with 10 bases between. This CDR3 has 12 residues. CDR1 is SEHNR, CDR2 FQNEAQ, per germline (reference sequence). The chain has TRBV7-9 and TRBJ1-1; D possibly corresponds to TRBD1 (5 bases). The receptor was isolated from a woman aged 60-70 years with acute or convalescent COVID-19. Sequences were obtained from peripheral blood. CDR3: CASSPQASEAFF. Here the CDR3 DNA reads TGTGCCAGCAGCCCACAGGCTTCTGAAGCTTTCTTT.